This TCR beta chain was documented in a study of T cell repertoires in cytomegalovirus infection. Overall study: Public TCR beta signatures were indicative of both CMV infection and a matching HLA type.

TCRdb reprocessed the reads via MiXCR and lists one record per CDR3 protein. The sample contains approximately 300,000 distinct CDR3 sequences, roughly 25% of which appear only once. The germline V gene has CDR1 SGHAT and CDR2 FQNNGV. The V end lost 5 bases, the J end lost 7 bases, and 17 bases lay between the germline ends. The CDR3 contains 15 residues. As regards this clonotype: Its cognate antigen is unknown.

The chain employs TRBV11-2 and TRBJ1-4; TRBD1 might be the D (5 bases). The TCR comes from a human donor in good health (CMV status not recorded). Some clones in this sample may be carry-over from other donors' samples. Sequencing was performed on cultured PBMCs, taken from culture after CMV antigen stimulation. The CDR3, as DNA: TGTGCCAGCAGCCCCCAGGGTGGGCAGATTGAAAAACTGTTTTTT. The encoded protein is CASSPQGGQIEKLFF.